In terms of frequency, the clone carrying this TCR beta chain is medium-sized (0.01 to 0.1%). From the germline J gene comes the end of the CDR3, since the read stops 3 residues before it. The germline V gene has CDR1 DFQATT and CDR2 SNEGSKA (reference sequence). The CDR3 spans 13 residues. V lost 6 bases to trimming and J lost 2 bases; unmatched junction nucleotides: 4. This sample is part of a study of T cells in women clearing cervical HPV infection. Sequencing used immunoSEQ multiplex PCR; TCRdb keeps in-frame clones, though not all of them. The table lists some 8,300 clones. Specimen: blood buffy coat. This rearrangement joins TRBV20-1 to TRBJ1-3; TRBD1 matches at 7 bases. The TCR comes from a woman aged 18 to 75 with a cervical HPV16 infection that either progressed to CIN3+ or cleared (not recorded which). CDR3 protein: CSAGTGAGNTIYF. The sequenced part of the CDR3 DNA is TGCAGTGCCGGAACAGGGGCTGGAAACACC.